Listed below are T cell receptor beta chains from one sample, sequenced in a study of T cells in Graves' hyperthyroidism and ophthalmopathy. A single record per CDR3 protein comes from TCRdb applying MiXCR to the multiplex PCR reads. The profile shows 390,000 or so distinct CDR3 sequences, roughly 15% of them singletons. The sequenced sample was blood. The source is a man in his late teens or twenties with Graves' ophthalmopathy. Each CDR3 is given with its conserved first and last residue. Fields, in order: V gene, clone size, J gene, D gene, CDR3 DNA, CDR3 protein. The D gene is left open where the match is weak. A clone size is listed for some rows: how often the clone was seen (once, few, many), or a class if it is expanded.

v_gene: TRBV20-1; abundance: NA; j_gene: TRBJ2-7; d_gene: NA; CDR3nt: TGCAGTGCTAGAGATCTAGGACAAACGACCTACGAGCAGTACTTC; CDR3aa: CSARDLGQTTYEQYF
v_gene: TRBV20-1; abundance: many; j_gene: TRBJ2-5; d_gene: TRBD1; CDR3nt: TGCAGTGGTGGAGGCAGGGGGCGAGGGCAAGAGACCCAGTACTTC; CDR3aa: CSGGGRGRGQETQYF
v_gene: TRBV27; abundance: few; j_gene: TRBJ1-1; d_gene: TRBD1; CDR3nt: TGTGCCAGCAGTTTTCGGGGACAGGGGGCTTGGGCTTTCTTT; CDR3aa: CASSFRGQGAWAFF
v_gene: TRBV6-1; abundance: many; j_gene: TRBJ1-1; d_gene: NA; CDR3nt: TGTGCCAGCAGTGAAAAGGGGCGGAACACTGAAGCTTTCTTT; CDR3aa: CASSEKGRNTEAFF
v_gene: TRBV27; abundance: many; j_gene: TRBJ2-3; d_gene: TRBD2; CDR3nt: TGTGCCAGCAGTTTCGGGACTAGCGGGAGCACAGATACGCAGTATTTT; CDR3aa: CASSFGTSGSTDTQYF
v_gene: TRBV30; abundance: NA; j_gene: TRBJ2-7; d_gene: TRBD1; CDR3nt: TGTGCCTGGGACAGGGGGCGCGCATACGAGCAGTACTTC; CDR3aa: CAWDRGRAYEQYF
v_gene: TRBV19; abundance: few; j_gene: TRBJ2-1; d_gene: TRBD2; CDR3nt: TGTGCCAGTAGTCCGAGACTAGCGGGAGATTCTAGGGATGAGCAGTTCTTC; CDR3aa: CASSPRLAGDSRDEQFF
v_gene: TRBV7-9; abundance: few; j_gene: TRBJ2-1; d_gene: NA; CDR3nt: TGTGCCAGCAGCTTAGTGAAGAATGAGCAGTTCTTC; CDR3aa: CASSLVKNEQFF
v_gene: TRBV7-8; abundance: many; j_gene: TRBJ1-2; d_gene: NA; CDR3nt: TGTGCCAGCAGCAAAGGGGGTTATGGCTACACCTTC; CDR3aa: CASSKGGYGYTF
v_gene: TRBV2; abundance: many; j_gene: TRBJ2-2; d_gene: TRBD1; CDR3nt: TGTGCCAGCACCTGGGACAGACAAATAAACACCGGGGAGCTGTTTTTT; CDR3aa: CASTWDRQINTGELFF
v_gene: TRBV28; abundance: many; j_gene: TRBJ1-2; d_gene: NA; CDR3nt: TGTGCCAGCAGTTTTTCCGGGACTTCCCAAGGCTACACCTTC; CDR3aa: CASSFSGTSQGYTF
v_gene: TRBV6-1; abundance: many; j_gene: TRBJ2-7; d_gene: TRBD2; CDR3nt: TGTGCCAGCAGTGATGGACTAGCAGTCTACGAGCAGTACTTC; CDR3aa: CASSDGLAVYEQYF
v_gene: TRBV3-1; abundance: many; j_gene: TRBJ1-6; d_gene: TRBD1; CDR3nt: TGTGCCAGCAGCCTTCGGACAGGGGGCTCACCCCTCCACTTT; CDR3aa: CASSLRTGGSPLHF
v_gene: TRBV24-1; abundance: many; j_gene: TRBJ2-1; d_gene: NA; CDR3nt: TGTGCCACCAGTGATTTGACTAGGGAAGGCGGCCAGTTCTTC; CDR3aa: CATSDLTREGGQFF
v_gene: TRBV20-1; abundance: many; j_gene: TRBJ2-7; d_gene: NA; CDR3nt: TGCAGTGCTAGAGATTGGGCAAGGGGAAACTCCTACGAGCAGTACTTC; CDR3aa: CSARDWARGNSYEQYF
v_gene: TRBV29-1; abundance: many; j_gene: TRBJ2-2; d_gene: TRBD1; CDR3nt: TGCAGCGTTGGGTTACAGGGGGCTAACACCGGGGAGCTGTTTTTT; CDR3aa: CSVGLQGANTGELFF
v_gene: TRBV20-1; abundance: many; j_gene: TRBJ2-1; d_gene: TRBD2; CDR3nt: TGCAGTGCTAGAGATCTAGCGGGAGTTATGCGTGCTGGCAATGAGCAGTTCTTC; CDR3aa: CSARDLAGVMRAGNEQFF
v_gene: TRBV11-2; abundance: many; j_gene: TRBJ2-7; d_gene: NA; CDR3nt: TGTGCCAGCAGCTTCGGACTGACCTACGAGCAGTACTTC; CDR3aa: CASSFGLTYEQYF
v_gene: TRBV3-1; abundance: many; j_gene: TRBJ1-6; d_gene: NA; CDR3nt: TGTGCCAGCAGCCAAGGTGGGCTGGGTTCACCCCTCCACTTT; CDR3aa: CASSQGGLGSPLHF
v_gene: TRBV7-6; abundance: few; j_gene: TRBJ1-3; d_gene: TRBD1; CDR3nt: TGTGCCAGCAGCTTAGGACAGGGAGATGGCACCATATATTTT; CDR3aa: CASSLGQGDGTIYF
v_gene: TRBV29-1; abundance: few; j_gene: TRBJ1-3; d_gene: NA; CDR3nt: TGCAGCGTCCTTGGGCCCATCCAGTCCGGAAACACCATATATTTT; CDR3aa: CSVLGPIQSGNTIYF
v_gene: TRBV5-1; abundance: many; j_gene: TRBJ2-7; d_gene: TRBD1; CDR3nt: TGCGCCAGCAGCTTGGGCCCGACAGGGGTGGGCGAGCAGTACTTC; CDR3aa: CASSLGPTGVGEQYF
v_gene: TRBV25-1; abundance: few; j_gene: TRBJ2-7; d_gene: NA; CDR3nt: TGTGCCAGCAGTGAATACCGCGGGAACACCTACGAGCAGTACTTC; CDR3aa: CASSEYRGNTYEQYF
v_gene: TRBV7-2; abundance: many; j_gene: TRBJ1-1; d_gene: TRBD1; CDR3nt: TGTGCCAGCAGCCCAGGGGGAAGGACTGAAGCTTTCTTT; CDR3aa: CASSPGGRTEAFF
v_gene: TRBV20-1; abundance: NA; j_gene: TRBJ2-3; d_gene: TRBD2; CDR3nt: TGCAGTGCTAGGCTACTAGCGGGGGGCACAGATACGCAGTATTTT; CDR3aa: CSARLLAGGTDTQYF
v_gene: TRBV6-5; abundance: few; j_gene: TRBJ2-7; d_gene: NA; CDR3nt: TGTGCCAGCAGTTACTCCTCCCCAGGGTACGAGCAGTACTTC; CDR3aa: CASSYSSPGYEQYF
v_gene: TRBV7-9; abundance: many; j_gene: TRBJ2-1; d_gene: NA; CDR3nt: TGTGCCAGCAGCTTAGCGACGGGGGACGCGGTCTGGGATGAGCAGTTCTTC; CDR3aa: CASSLATGDAVWDEQFF
v_gene: TRBV27; abundance: many; j_gene: TRBJ2-6; d_gene: NA; CDR3nt: TGTGCCAGCAGTTTATACCTGGGGCCGTCAGGGGCCAACGTCCTGACTTTC; CDR3aa: CASSLYLGPSGANVLTF
v_gene: TRBV29-1; abundance: many; j_gene: TRBJ2-2; d_gene: NA; CDR3nt: TGCAGCGGGCGGGCCGCGAACACCGGGGAGCTGTTTTTT; CDR3aa: CSGRAANTGELFF
v_gene: TRBV30; abundance: many; j_gene: TRBJ1-2; d_gene: NA; CDR3nt: TGTGCCTGGAGTGGAAGCCAGGGTGGTGGCTACACCTTC; CDR3aa: CAWSGSQGGGYTF
v_gene: TRBV10-3; abundance: few; j_gene: TRBJ2-7; d_gene: NA; CDR3nt: TGTGCCATCAGTGAGACCCGGGACGGCTCCTACGAGCAGTACTTC; CDR3aa: CAISETRDGSYEQYF
v_gene: TRBV6-1; abundance: NA; j_gene: TRBJ2-1; d_gene: TRBD2; CDR3nt: TGTGTCAGCAGTGACCCAACTAGCGGGAGGGCCTACAATGAGCAGTTCTTC; CDR3aa: CVSSDPTSGRAYNEQFF
v_gene: TRBV19; abundance: NA; j_gene: TRBJ1-1; d_gene: NA; CDR3nt: TGTGCCAGTACCAATCACTGGGGCCGAGCTTATGAAGCTTTCTTT; CDR3aa: CASTNHWGRAYEAFF
v_gene: TRBV5-1; abundance: many; j_gene: TRBJ2-5; d_gene: TRBD2; CDR3nt: TGCGCCAGCAGCTTGGCCGGAGGGAGGGGAGAGACCCAGTACTTC; CDR3aa: CASSLAGGRGETQYF
v_gene: TRBV19; abundance: once; j_gene: TRBJ2-6; d_gene: TRBD2; CDR3nt: TGTGCCAGTAGTATAAGAGTTAGCGGGGATCGGCCTGGGGCCAACGTCCTGACTTTC; CDR3aa: CASSIRVSGDRPGANVLTF
v_gene: TRBV6-1; abundance: many; j_gene: TRBJ1-2; d_gene: TRBD1; CDR3nt: TGTGCCAGCAGTGGACAGGGTCGGAATGGCTACACCTTC; CDR3aa: CASSGQGRNGYTF
v_gene: TRBV13; abundance: many; j_gene: TRBJ2-1; d_gene: NA; CDR3nt: TGTGCCAGCAGCGGGGAGGCACAGTTCTTC; CDR3aa: CASSGEAQFF
v_gene: TRBV6-1; abundance: few; j_gene: TRBJ1-2; d_gene: TRBD1; CDR3nt: TGTGCCAGCAGTGAAGCCCGACAGGGCTACTATGGCTACACCTTC; CDR3aa: CASSEARQGYYGYTF
v_gene: TRBV6-2/TRBV6-3; abundance: many; j_gene: TRBJ2-1; d_gene: NA; CDR3nt: TGTGCCAGCAGTTACCTCCCGGGACTGACCTTTGGGGAGCAGTTCTTC; CDR3aa: CASSYLPGLTFGEQFF